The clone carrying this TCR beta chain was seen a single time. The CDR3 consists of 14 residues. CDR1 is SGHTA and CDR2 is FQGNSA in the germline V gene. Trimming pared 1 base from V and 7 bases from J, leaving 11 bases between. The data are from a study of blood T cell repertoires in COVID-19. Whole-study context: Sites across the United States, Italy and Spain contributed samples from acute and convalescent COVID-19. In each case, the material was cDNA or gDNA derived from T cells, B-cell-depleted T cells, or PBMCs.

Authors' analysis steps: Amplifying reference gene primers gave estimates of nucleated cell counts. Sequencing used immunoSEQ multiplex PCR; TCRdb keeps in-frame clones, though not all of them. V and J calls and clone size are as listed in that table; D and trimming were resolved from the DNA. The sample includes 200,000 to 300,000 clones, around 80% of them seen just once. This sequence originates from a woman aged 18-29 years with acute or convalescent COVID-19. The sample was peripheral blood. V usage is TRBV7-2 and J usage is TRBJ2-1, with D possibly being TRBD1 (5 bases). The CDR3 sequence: CASSLGGLANEQFF. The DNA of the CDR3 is TGTGCCAGCAGCTTAGGGGGCCTGGCTAATGAGCAGTTCTTC.